Below, 10 T cell receptor beta chains from the same sample are listed, as sequenced in a study of shared clonotypes between healthy human individuals. TCRdb's table, derived via immunoSEQ multiplex PCR, lists solely in-frame clones and lacks some. The sample includes millions of clones, 85% to 95% of them seen just once. Sequenced: naive CD4+ T cells sorted from blood. The subset: CD45RA+ positively selected. These receptors all stem from a man between 18 and 35 years old in good health.

This chain connects TRBV4-1 to TRBJ2-1; 7 positions match TRBD1. The germline gives CDR1 MGHRA, CDR2 YSYEKL. V lost 0 bases and J lost 7; bases outside the gene matches: 6. The CDR3 is 15 residues long. This CDR3 is CASSQDVAGGNEQFF. For the CDR3, the DNA is TGCGCCAGCAGCCAAGATGTCGCAGGGGGAAATGAGCAGTTCTTC.

The CDR3 bases are TGTGCCATCAAAGGGGTGTATGGCTACACCTTC. It codes for CAIKGVYGYTF. This rearrangement joins TRBV10-3 to TRBJ1-2, with D tentatively TRBD1 (5 bases). The CDR3 totals 11 residues. Trimming left V 7 bases short and J 5 bases short, with 8 bases between. CDR1 ENHRY and CDR2 SYGVKD come from the germline V gene.

The rearrangement joins TRBV27 to TRBJ2-1; no clear D. V was cut by 7 bases and J by 0 bases, with 7 bases left in between. The CDR3 loop spans 13 amino acids. Germline-derived CDR1 and CDR2 are MNHEY and SMNVEV (reference sequence). This chain's CDR3 is CASTSSSYNEQFF. The CDR3 nucleotides read TGTGCCAGCACCAGTAGCTCCTACAATGAGCAGTTCTTC.

This sequence joins TRBV9 and TRBJ1-2; D remains unclear. CDR3 length: 14 residues. From germline, CDR1 is SGDLS and CDR2 YYNGEE. The V and J ends lost 0 bases and 5 bases respectively, with 11 bases between them. CDR3 sequence: CASSVGSALYGYTF. Here the CDR3 DNA reads TGTGCCAGCAGCGTAGGTTCCGCCCTTTATGGCTACACCTTC.

Written as DNA, the CDR3 is TGTGCCAGCAGAGGGGACAGGGGGCCCCTACGCACCGGGGAGCTGTTTTTT. This sequence encodes CASRGDRGPLRTGELFF. The gene calls are TRBV2 and TRBJ2-2; 12 bases match TRBD1. Trimming took 6 bases from V and 4 from J; bases not matched to a gene: 9. The CDR3 sequence is 17 residues long. Germline CDR1 SNHLY, CDR2 FYNNEI. The full variable domain, completed using reference TRBV2 and TRBJ2-2, is EPEVTQTPSHQVTQMGQEVILRCVPISNHLYFYWYRQILGQKVEFLVSFYNNEISEKSEIFDDQFSVERPDGSNFTLKIRSTKLEDSAMYFCASRGDRGPLRTGELFFGEGSRLTVL.

This clone was seen a single time. The chain is built from TRBV6-1 and TRBJ1-1, with a possible D match to TRBD1 (5 bases). This CDR3 has 14 amino acids. Trimming removed 4 bases at V and 5 bases at J, with 14 bases between. Germline V gene sequence: CDR1 MNHNS, CDR2 SASEGT. This CDR3 is CASSGGWGGTEAFF. The CDR3 DNA reads TGTGCCAGCAGTGGAGGATGGGGGGGGACTGAAGCTTTCTTT.

In this sample, this clone turned up once. Other DNA variants within this sample encode the same CDR3. The chain employs TRBV5-1 and TRBJ2-1, with 7 bases aligning to TRBD2. The V gene's germline CDR1 is SGHRS and CDR2 YFSETQ. This CDR3 comprises 11 residues. The J segment lost 9 bases and the V segment lost 3 bases, leaving 0 bases of the junction unmatched. CDR3 residues: CASSSGGEQFF. The CDR3 coding sequence is TGCGCCAGCAGCTCGGGAGGTGAGCAGTTCTTC.

As to this clone: Other nucleotide sequences in the sample specify the same CDR3. This chain joins TRBV6-5 and TRBJ2-7; TRBD2 matches 12 bases. Germline V gives CDR1 MNHEY, CDR2 SVGAGI. CDR3 length: 16 residues. Unmatched junction bases numbered 0, after V lost 0 bases and J lost 0 bases. In DNA, the CDR3 is TGTGCCAGCAGTTACTCGGGACTAGCGGGCTCCTACGAGCAGTACTTC. As protein: CASSYSGLAGSYEQYF.

The CDR3 sequence is CASSLAWTGGTGNTIYF. In nucleotides, the CDR3 is TGTGCCAGCAGCTTAGCCTGGACAGGGGGCACCGGAAACACCATATATTTT. The chain employs TRBV7-8 and TRBJ1-3; 11 bases are a match to TRBD1. The V segment lost 0 bases and the J segment 4 bases; nucleotides outside the gene matches: 5. The CDR3 has 17 residues. Per the germline V gene, CDR1 is SGHVS and CDR2 is FQNEAQ.

A word on this clone: In the same sample, other DNA sequences code for this CDR3. V gene TRBV18 combines with J gene TRBJ2-4; D gene unclear. The ends were cut back, 2 bases at V and 0 bases at J, with 2 bases in the middle. This CDR3 contains 13 residues. Germline CDR1 KGHSH, CDR2 LQKENI. The CDR3 region has the DNA TGTGCCAGCTCACCATTAGCCAAAAACATTCAGTACTTC. Its protein is CASSPLAKNIQYF.